This record looks at one TCR beta chain sequence and its context. Its antigen is unknown. The data stem from a study of shared clonotypes between healthy human individuals. The test was conducted at deep level. Clones were sequenced by immunoSEQ multiplex PCR, and TCRdb holds only the in-frame ones, with some missing. The sample carries nearly 2 million clones, about 95% recorded once. In germline, CDR1 is PRHDT, CDR2 FYEKMQ (reference sequence). Trimming stripped 3 bases from V and 4 bases from J, with 14 bases between. This CDR3 contains 15 residues. Naive CD8 cells, CD45RO-negative and positively selected for CCR7, excluded terminally differentiated effector memory CD45RA+ cells. Study-level points and caveats: Among donors, the sharing of clonotypes was expected to be influenced by sequencing depth.

Sample: naive CD8+ T cells sorted from blood. The chain joins TRBV13 to TRBJ2-3; TRBD2 might be the D (5 bases). The origin of this receptor is a man between 18 and 35 years old in good health. The CDR3 DNA reads TGTGCCAGCAGCTTCGAGGGCCTACGCGCAGATACGCAGTATTTT. This gives the protein CASSFEGLRADTQYF. Filled out from reference TRBV13 and TRBJ2-3, the complete variable domain reads AAGVIQSPRHLIKEKRETATLKCYPIPRHDTVYWYQQGPGQDPQFLISFYEKMQSDKGSIPDRFSAQQFSDYHSELNMSSLELGDSALYFCASSFEGLRADTQYFGPGTRLTVL.